This T cell receptor beta chain was obtained from a study of blood T cell repertoires in COVID-19. Study in general: Samples came from the United States, Italy and Spain, spanning acute and convalescent COVID-19.

Repertoires were generated with immunoSEQ multiplex PCR, while TCRdb's copy carries only in-frame clones and drops some. The sample comprises hundreds of thousands of clones, approximately 88% of which are singletons, and 3% rests with the top ten. This clone was counted a single time. Germline lookup yields CDR1 SEHNR and CDR2 FQNEAQ (reference sequence). The V and J ends lost 1 base and 8 bases respectively, with 8 bases between them. The CDR3 spans 12 residues. The source material was peripheral blood. This TCR came from a woman in her thirties with COVID-19, enrolled during active disease. The chain has TRBV7-9 and TRBJ2-5; D is unresolved. The CDR3 reads CASSLEERTQYF. The CDR3 coding sequence is TGTGCCAGCAGCTTAGAAGAGAGAACCCAGTACTTC.